A single sample gave rise to the 17 T cell receptor beta chains below, sequenced in a study of T cell repertoires in cytomegalovirus infection. In TCRdb, the reads were re-called with MiXCR into one record per CDR3 protein. This table has some 700,000 distinct CDR3 sequences, roughly a third appearing once. What was sequenced was PBMCs. Receptors originate from a human donor in good health (CMV status not recorded). Some clones in this sample may be carry-over from other donors' samples.

The V gene is TRBV19, the J gene TRBJ1-1; D might be TRBD1 (5 bases). V lost 2 bases and J 1 base, leaving 11 bases between the germline ends. CDR3 length: 15 amino acids. Germline assignment: CDR1 LNHDA and CDR2 SQIVND (reference sequence). Here the CDR3 DNA reads TGTGCCAGTAGTATATTGTGGGGGAAGAACACTGAAGCTTTCTTT. It encodes CASSILWGKNTEAFF.

The V gene is TRBV7-4, the J gene TRBJ2-5; the D is unclear. Trimming took off 4 bases at V and 5 bases at J, with 11 bases between the two ends. The CDR3 has 13 residues. Germline CDR1 is SGHVT and CDR2 is SQSDAQ. CDR3 bases: TGTGCCAGCAGCTCGTCCTTTCATGAGACCCAGTACTTC. This translates into CASSSSFHETQYF.

The V and J genes are TRBV19 and TRBJ2-1, with 12 bases that match TRBD2. With V trimmed by 4 bases and J by 2 bases, 3 bases remained unmatched. The CDR3 length is 16 residues. Germline V gene data show CDR1 as LNHDA and CDR2 as SQIVND (reference sequence). Written as DNA, the CDR3 is TGTGCCAGTAGTAAATCTAGCGGGAGGGCCTACAATGAGCAGTTCTTC. Its protein product is CASSKSSGRAYNEQFF. Together with reference TRBV19 and TRBJ2-1, the CDR3 gives the full variable domain: DGGITQSPKYLFRKEGQNVTLSCEQNLNHDAMYWYRQDPGQGLRLIYYSQIVNDFQKGDIAEGYSVSREKKESFPLTVTSAQKNPTAFYLCASSKSSGRAYNEQFFGPGTRLTVL.

This clonotype was seen a few times. The chain carries TRBV12-3 or TRBV12-4 and TRBJ2-2, with a weak D call TRBD1 (5 bases). The CDR3 consists of 15 residues. V lost 1 base to trimming and J lost 0 bases, with 6 bases between them. The CDR3 bases are TGTGCCAGCAGTTTAGGGACATCGAACACCGGGGAGCTGTTTTTT. It codes for CASSLGTSNTGELFF.

The V and J genes are TRBV7-8 and TRBJ1-4; D gene unclear. Trimming removed 2 bases from V and 8 bases from J, with 15 bases in between. The CDR3 totals 15 residues. CDR1 is SGHVS and CDR2 is FQNEAQ in the germline V gene. CDR3 amino acids: CASSLSTGESEKLFF. For the CDR3, the DNA is TGTGCCAGCAGCTTAAGTACCGGGGAAAGCGAAAAACTGTTTTTT.

The V call is TRBV6-5, the J call TRBJ1-5; unclear D gene. Germline assignment: CDR1 MNHEY and CDR2 SVGAGI. The V end was cut by 5 bases, the J end by 1 base, with 18 bases between. CDR3 length equals 17 residues. CDR3 nucleotides: TGTGCCAGCAGTACCGGCTCCTGGGCTTTAAGCAATCAGCCCCAGCATTTT. As protein: CASSTGSWALSNQPQHF.

This clonotype was observed a few times. The CDR3 spells CASSFSGLGSEQYF. CDR3 nucleotides: TGTGCCAGCAGCTTCTCGGGACTAGGTTCCGAGCAGTACTTC. The V gene is TRBV5-4, the J gene TRBJ2-7, with 8 bases matching TRBD2. The CDR3 extends over 14 amino acids. From germline, CDR1 is SGHNT and CDR2 YYREEE (reference sequence). Trimming at V came to 2 bases and at J to 6 bases, leaving 7 bases not matched to a gene.

The chain links TRBV20-1 to TRBJ2-7; TRBD2 agrees at 7 bases. The CDR3 spans 17 residues. The junction had 20 bases not matched to a gene; V was cut back by 7 bases and J by 2 bases. CDR1 is DFQATT, CDR2 SNEGSKA, per germline (reference sequence). The CDR3 bases are TGCAGTGTTGTGATGGCGGGAGCCCTATTAAGACCCTACGAGCAGTACTTC. Protein: CSVVMAGALLRPYEQYF.

This clonotype was counted a few times. The CDR3 region is CASSIRGGDTQYF. The CDR3 region has the DNA TGTGCCAGCAGCATCAGAGGCGGGGATACGCAGTATTTT. The rearrangement uses TRBV7-2 and TRBJ2-3; D is possibly TRBD2 (5 bases). The CDR3 consists of 13 residues. Per germline, CDR1 SGHTA and CDR2 FQGNSA. V lost 5 bases and J lost 6, with 12 bases in between.

The sample holds a few counts of this clonotype. The CDR3 region has the DNA TGTGCCACCAGCCAGAGGCAAGGGTACGAGCAGTACTTC. It translates to CATSQRQGYEQYF. This rearrangement joins TRBV15 to TRBJ2-7; D gene uncertain. Germline V gene lookup returns CDR1 LNHNV and CDR2 YYDKDF (reference sequence). V dropped 5 bases and J dropped 4 bases, with 12 bases sitting between them. This CDR3 contains 13 residues.

J is TRBJ2-7 and V is TRBV11-2, with 9 bases matching TRBD2. This CDR3 region has 15 residues. The germline V gene has CDR1 SGHAT and CDR2 FQNNGV. Unmatched junction bases numbered 5, after V lost 4 bases and J lost 1 base. CDR3 sequence reads: CASSSPSGRSYEQYF. In nucleotides, the CDR3 is TGTGCCAGCAGCTCCCCCAGCGGGAGGTCCTACGAGCAGTACTTC.

The rearrangement links TRBV28 to TRBJ2-3, with no clear D. With 4 bases removed from V and 9 bases from J, the gap between germline ends came to 17 bases. The CDR3 is 14 amino acids. Germline V gives CDR1 MDHEN, CDR2 SYDVKM. CDR3 region: CASSSSPGQITQYF. The CDR3 coding sequence is TGTGCCAGCAGTTCCTCCCCCGGCCAGATCACGCAGTATTTT.

CDR3 residues: CASRRAGGTIDGEQFF. The DNA for the CDR3 is TGTGCCAGCAGACGGGCTGGCGGGACTATAGACGGTGAGCAGTTCTTC. The V call is TRBV5-5, the J call TRBJ2-1; TRBD2 aligns across 7 bases. In germline, CDR1 is SGHKS, CDR2 YYEKEE (reference sequence). The CDR3 covers 16 residues. Trimming cost V 5 bases and J 9 bases; bases outside gene matches: 17.

This clonotype was counted a single time. The V gene is TRBV2, the J gene TRBJ2-1; a possible D gene is TRBD2 (6 bases). Germline CDR1 SNHLY, CDR2 FYNNEI. The CDR3 consists of 15 residues. V was trimmed by 11 bases and J by 0 bases, leaving 17 bases between them. The CDR3, as DNA: TGTGCCGCCGTTGAGGGACTTCGCTCCTACAATGAGCAGTTCTTC. This translates into CAAVEGLRSYNEQFF.

The chain couples TRBV4-1 to TRBJ2-3; D is unclear. With 0 bases removed from V and 7 bases from J, the gap between germline ends came to 2 bases. The CDR3 extends over 11 amino acids. Germline loops: CDR1 MGHRA, CDR2 YSYEKL. The CDR3 DNA follows: TGCGCCAGCAGCCAAGAATATACGCAGTATTTT. Translation gives CASSQEYTQYF.

The J gene is TRBJ1-4, the V gene TRBV5-1; TRBD1 agrees at 9 bases. The J segment lost 3 bases and the V segment lost 4 bases, leaving 4 bases of the junction unmatched. Germline V gives CDR1 SGHRS, CDR2 YFSETQ. The CDR3 loop spans 15 amino acids. The CDR3 spells CASSEQGAANEKLFF. The CDR3 DNA follows: TGCGCCAGCAGCGAACAGGGGGCGGCTAATGAAAAACTGTTTTTT.

The rearrangement uses TRBV18 and TRBJ2-5, with 7 bases matching TRBD1. Trimming took 6 bases from V and 3 from J; bases not matched to a gene: 10. Germline CDR1 and CDR2: KGHSH and LQKENI. The CDR3 is 15 residues long. The CDR3 here is CASSPRQGFEETQYF. DNA for the CDR3: TGTGCCAGCTCTCCGAGACAGGGTTTCGAAGAGACCCAGTACTTC.